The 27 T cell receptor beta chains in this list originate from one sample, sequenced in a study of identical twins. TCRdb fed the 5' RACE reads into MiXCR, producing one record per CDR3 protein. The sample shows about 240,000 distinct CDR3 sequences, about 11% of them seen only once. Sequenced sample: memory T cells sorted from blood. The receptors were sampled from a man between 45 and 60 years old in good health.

The CDR3 DNA sequence: TGTGCCAGCAATCGGGGGGGCAATCAGCCCCAGCATTTT. It is translated as CASNRGGNQPQHF. The V gene is TRBV6-2 or TRBV6-3, the J gene TRBJ1-5; possibly TRBD1 for D (5 bases). The germline V gene encodes CDR1 MNHEY and CDR2 SVGEGT. Between the trimmed V and J ends, which lost 7 bases and 2 bases, there was a span of 9 bases. CDR3 size: 13 residues.

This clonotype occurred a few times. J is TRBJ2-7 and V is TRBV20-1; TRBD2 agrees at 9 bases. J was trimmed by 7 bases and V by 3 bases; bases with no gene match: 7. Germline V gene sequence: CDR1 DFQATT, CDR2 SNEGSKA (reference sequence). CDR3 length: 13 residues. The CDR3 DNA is TGCAGTGCTAGCCCTAGCGGGGTTGCAGAGCAGTACTTC. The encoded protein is CSASPSGVAEQYF.

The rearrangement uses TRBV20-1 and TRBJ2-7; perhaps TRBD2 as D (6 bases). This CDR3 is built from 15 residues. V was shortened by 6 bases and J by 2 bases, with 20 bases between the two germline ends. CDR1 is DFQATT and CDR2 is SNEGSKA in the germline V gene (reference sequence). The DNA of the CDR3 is TGCAGTGCCCGATCGTGGCTAGCGCCTACCTACGAGCAGTACTTC. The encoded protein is CSARSWLAPTYEQYF.

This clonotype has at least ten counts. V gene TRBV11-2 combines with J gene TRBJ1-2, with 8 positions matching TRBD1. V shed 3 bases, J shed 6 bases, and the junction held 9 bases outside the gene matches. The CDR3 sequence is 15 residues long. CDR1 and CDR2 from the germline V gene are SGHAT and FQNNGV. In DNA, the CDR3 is TGTGCCAGCAGCTTGAGTGGACAGGGCAATCATGGCTACACCTTC. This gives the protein CASSLSGQGNHGYTF.

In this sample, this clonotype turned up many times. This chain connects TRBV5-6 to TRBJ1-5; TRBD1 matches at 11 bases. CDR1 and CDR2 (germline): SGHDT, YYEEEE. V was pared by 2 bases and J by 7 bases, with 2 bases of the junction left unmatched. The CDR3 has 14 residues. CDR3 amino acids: CASSFGTGGQPQHF. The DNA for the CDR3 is TGTGCCAGCAGCTTCGGGACAGGGGGACAGCCCCAGCATTTT. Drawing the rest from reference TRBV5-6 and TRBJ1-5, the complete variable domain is DAGVTQSPTHLIKTRGQQVTLRCSPKSGHDTVSWYQQALGQGPQFIFQYYEEEERQRGNFPDRFSGHQFPNYSSELNVNALLLGDSALYLCASSFGTGGQPQHFGDGTRLSIL.

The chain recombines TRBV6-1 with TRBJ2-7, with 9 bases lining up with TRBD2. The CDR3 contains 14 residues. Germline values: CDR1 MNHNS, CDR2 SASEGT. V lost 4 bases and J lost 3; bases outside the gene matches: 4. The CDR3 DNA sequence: TGTGCCAGCAGTGCGGGACTAGCAGTCTACGAGCAGTACTTC. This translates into CASSAGLAVYEQYF.

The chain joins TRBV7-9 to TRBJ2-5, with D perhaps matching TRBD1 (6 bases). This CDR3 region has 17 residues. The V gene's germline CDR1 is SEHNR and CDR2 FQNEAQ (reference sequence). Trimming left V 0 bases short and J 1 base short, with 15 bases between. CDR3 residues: CASSLARGGQRQETQYF. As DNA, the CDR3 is TGTGCCAGCAGCTTAGCGCGTGGAGGACAGCGCCAAGAGACCCAGTACTTC.

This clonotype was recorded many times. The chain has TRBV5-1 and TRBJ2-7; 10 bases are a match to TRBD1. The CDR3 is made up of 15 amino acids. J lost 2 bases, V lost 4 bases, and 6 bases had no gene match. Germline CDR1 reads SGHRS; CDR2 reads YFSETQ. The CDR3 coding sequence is TGCGCCAGCAGCACCGGGGACAGGGGTCCCTACGAGCAGTACTTC. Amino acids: CASSTGDRGPYEQYF.

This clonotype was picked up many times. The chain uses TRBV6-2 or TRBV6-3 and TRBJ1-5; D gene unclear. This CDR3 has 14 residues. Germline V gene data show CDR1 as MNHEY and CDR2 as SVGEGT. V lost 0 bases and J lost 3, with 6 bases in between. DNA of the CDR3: TGTGCCAGCAGTTACTCAGATCCCAATCAGCCCCAGCATTTT. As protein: CASSYSDPNQPQHF.

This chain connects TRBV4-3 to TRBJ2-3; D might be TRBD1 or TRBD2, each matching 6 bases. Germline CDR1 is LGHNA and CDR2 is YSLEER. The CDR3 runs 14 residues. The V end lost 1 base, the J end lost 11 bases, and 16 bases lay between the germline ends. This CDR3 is CASSQVTGATEQYF. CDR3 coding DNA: TGCGCCAGCAGCCAAGTCACGGGGGCGACGGAGCAGTATTTT.

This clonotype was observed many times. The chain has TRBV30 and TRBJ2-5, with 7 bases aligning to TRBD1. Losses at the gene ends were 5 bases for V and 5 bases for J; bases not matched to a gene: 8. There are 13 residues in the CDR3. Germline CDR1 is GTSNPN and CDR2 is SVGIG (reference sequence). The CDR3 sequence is CAWALGGFETQYF. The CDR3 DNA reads TGTGCCTGGGCCTTAGGGGGCTTTGAGACCCAGTACTTC.

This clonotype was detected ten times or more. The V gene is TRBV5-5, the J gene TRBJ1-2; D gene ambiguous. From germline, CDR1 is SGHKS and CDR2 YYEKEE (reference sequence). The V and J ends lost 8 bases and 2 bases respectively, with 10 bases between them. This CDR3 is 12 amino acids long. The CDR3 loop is CASNGLNYGYTF. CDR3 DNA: TGTGCCAGTAATGGACTGAACTATGGCTACACCTTC.

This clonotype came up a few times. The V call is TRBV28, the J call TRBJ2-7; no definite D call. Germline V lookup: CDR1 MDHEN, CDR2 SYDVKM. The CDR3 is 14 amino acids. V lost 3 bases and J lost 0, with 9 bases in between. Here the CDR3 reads CASSFNGLSYEQYF. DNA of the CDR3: TGTGCCAGCAGTTTTAACGGCCTCTCCTACGAGCAGTACTTC.

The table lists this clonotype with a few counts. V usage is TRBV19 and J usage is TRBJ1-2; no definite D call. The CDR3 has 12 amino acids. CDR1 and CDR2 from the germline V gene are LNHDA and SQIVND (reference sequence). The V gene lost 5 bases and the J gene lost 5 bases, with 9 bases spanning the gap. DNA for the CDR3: TGTGCCAGTAGTGTCCTAGGGTATGGCTACACCTTC. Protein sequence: CASSVLGYGYTF.

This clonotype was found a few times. The CDR3 is CASSLGNRNEKLFF. CDR3 bases: TGTGCCAGCAGTTTAGGTAATCGTAATGAAAAACTGTTTTTT. The V and J genes are TRBV12-3 or TRBV12-4 and TRBJ1-4; no clear D. Between the trimmed V and J ends, which lost 1 base and 4 bases, there was a span of 7 bases. The CDR3 contains 14 residues.

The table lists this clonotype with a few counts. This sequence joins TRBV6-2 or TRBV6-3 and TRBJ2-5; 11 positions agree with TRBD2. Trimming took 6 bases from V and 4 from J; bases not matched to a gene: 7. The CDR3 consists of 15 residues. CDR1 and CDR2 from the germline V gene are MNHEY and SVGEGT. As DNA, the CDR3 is TGTGCCAGCAGGTATTCAGGACTAGCGGGAGAGACCCAGTACTTC. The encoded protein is CASRYSGLAGETQYF.

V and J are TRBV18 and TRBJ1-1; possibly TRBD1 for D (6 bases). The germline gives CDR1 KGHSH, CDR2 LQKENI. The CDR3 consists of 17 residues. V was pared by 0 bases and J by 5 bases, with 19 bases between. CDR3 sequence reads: CASSPPIYAGEGTEAFF. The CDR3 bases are TGTGCCAGCTCACCACCTATATATGCAGGGGAGGGGACTGAAGCTTTCTTT.

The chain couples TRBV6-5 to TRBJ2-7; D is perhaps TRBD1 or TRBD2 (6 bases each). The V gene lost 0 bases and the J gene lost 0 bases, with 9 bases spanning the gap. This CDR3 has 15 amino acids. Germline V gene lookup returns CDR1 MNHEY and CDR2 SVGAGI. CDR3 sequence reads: CASSYSWGASYEQYF. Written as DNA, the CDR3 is TGTGCCAGCAGTTACTCATGGGGGGCCTCCTACGAGCAGTACTTC.

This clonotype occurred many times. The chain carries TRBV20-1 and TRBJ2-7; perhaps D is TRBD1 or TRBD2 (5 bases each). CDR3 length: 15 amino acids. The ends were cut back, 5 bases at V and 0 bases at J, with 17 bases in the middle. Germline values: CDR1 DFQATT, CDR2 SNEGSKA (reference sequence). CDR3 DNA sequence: TGCAGTGCTCAACCGGGACGGACGAACTCCTACGAGCAGTACTTC. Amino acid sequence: CSAQPGRTNSYEQYF.

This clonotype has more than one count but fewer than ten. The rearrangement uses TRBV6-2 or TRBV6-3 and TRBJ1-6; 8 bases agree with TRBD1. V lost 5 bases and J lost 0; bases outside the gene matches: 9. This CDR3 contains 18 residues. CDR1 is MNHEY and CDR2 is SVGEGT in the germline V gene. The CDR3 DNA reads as TGTGCCAGCAGTATCGGACAGGGCACAAGCTCCTATAATTCACCCCTCCACTTT. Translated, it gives CASSIGQGTSSYNSPLHF.

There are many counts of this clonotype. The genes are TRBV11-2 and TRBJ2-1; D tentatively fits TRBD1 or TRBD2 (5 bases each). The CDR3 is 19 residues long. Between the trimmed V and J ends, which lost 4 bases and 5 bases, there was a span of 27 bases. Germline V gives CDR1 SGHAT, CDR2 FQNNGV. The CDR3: CASSSNERGSARVHNEQFF. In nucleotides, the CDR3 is TGTGCCAGCAGCTCCAACGAAAGGGGAAGCGCGAGGGTTCACAATGAGCAGTTCTTC.

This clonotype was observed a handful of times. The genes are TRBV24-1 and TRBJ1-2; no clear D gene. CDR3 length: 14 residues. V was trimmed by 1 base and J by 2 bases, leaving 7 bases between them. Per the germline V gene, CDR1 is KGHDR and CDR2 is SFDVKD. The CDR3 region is CATSDFPKNYGYTF. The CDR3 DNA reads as TGTGCCACCAGTGATTTCCCAAAGAACTATGGCTACACCTTC.

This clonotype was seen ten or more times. The CDR3 region has the DNA TGCAGCGGGGGGACGGCCGCGGCCGGGGAGCTGTTTTTT. Translation: CSGGTAAAGELFF. The chain combines TRBV29-1 with TRBJ2-2; D may be TRBD1 or TRBD2 (5 bases each). With 7 bases removed from V and 6 bases from J, the gap between germline ends came to 15 bases. This CDR3 is 13 amino acids long. From germline, CDR1 is SQVTM and CDR2 ANQGSEA.

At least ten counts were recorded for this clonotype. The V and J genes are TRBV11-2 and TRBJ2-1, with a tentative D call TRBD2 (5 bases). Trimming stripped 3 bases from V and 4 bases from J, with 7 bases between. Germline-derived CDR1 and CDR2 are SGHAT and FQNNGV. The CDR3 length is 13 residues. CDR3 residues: CASSFLAYNEQFF. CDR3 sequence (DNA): TGTGCCAGCAGCTTTCTAGCTTACAATGAGCAGTTCTTC.

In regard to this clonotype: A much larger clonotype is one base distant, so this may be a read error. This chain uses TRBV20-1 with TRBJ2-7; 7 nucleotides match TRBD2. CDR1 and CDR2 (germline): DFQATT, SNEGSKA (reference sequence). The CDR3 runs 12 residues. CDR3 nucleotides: TGCAGCGGGGGGTCTGGTGGATACGAGCAGTACTTC. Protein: CSGGSGGYEQYF.

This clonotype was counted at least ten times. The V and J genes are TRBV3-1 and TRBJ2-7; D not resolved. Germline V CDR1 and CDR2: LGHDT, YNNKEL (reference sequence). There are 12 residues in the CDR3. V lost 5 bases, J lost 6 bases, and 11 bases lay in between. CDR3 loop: CASSEMGFEQYF. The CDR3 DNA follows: TGTGCCAGCAGCGAGATGGGATTCGAGCAGTACTTC.

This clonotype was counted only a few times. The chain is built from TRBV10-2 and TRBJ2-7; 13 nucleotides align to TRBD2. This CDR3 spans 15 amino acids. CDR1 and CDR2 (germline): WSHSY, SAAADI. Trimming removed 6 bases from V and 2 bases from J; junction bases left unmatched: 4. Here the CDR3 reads CASRTSGGVAYEQYF. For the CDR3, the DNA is TGCGCCAGCAGAACTAGCGGGGGGGTAGCCTACGAGCAGTACTTC.